The 9 T cell receptor beta chains below come from one sample, sequenced in a study of cytomegalovirus exposure and HLA in healthy donors. The PCR ran on 60 Vbeta and 13 Jbeta primers. Libraries were prepared by immunoSEQ multiplex PCR; TCRdb keeps only in-frame clonotypes and omits some of them. The sample comprises 110,000 to 150,000 clones, about 74% of which are singletons, and roughly 1.8% rests with the top ten. The sequenced sample consisted of PBMCs. The origin of the receptors is a woman in her thirties or forties in good health and CMV-seronegative.

Notes on this clone: The junction differs from germline at one of its ends, possibly a read error. The sample contains more than one DNA sequence encoding this CDR3. This rearrangement joins TRBV27 to TRBJ2-7, with D unresolved. Germline CDR1 reads MNHEY; CDR2 reads SMNVEV (reference sequence). The CDR3 totals 14 residues. CDR3 residues: CASSLYPPGYEQYF. The DNA for the CDR3 is TGTGCCAGCAGCTTATATCCGCCGGGCTACGAGCAGTACTTC.

Written as DNA, the CDR3 is TGTGCCAGCTCACCGGCGGGAGTTCAAGAGACCCAGTACTTC. This encodes CASSPAGVQETQYF. This chain joins TRBV18 and TRBJ2-5, with 7 nucleotides matching TRBD2. This CDR3 region has 14 residues. Trimming removed 3 bases from V and 2 bases from J; junction bases left unmatched: 3. Per the germline V gene, CDR1 is KGHSH and CDR2 is LQKENI.

The chain uses TRBV4-1 and TRBJ2-2, with 7 bases that match TRBD2. The J segment lost 4 bases and the V segment lost 2 bases, leaving 10 bases of the junction unmatched. The CDR3 contains 17 residues. Looked up from germline, CDR1 is MGHRA and CDR2 is YSYEKL. This CDR3 is CASSQRGRGDGTGELFF. The CDR3 nucleotides read TGCGCCAGCAGCCAAAGGGGACGGGGGGACGGCACCGGGGAGCTGTTTTTT.

The CDR3 is CASIRGDAYEQYF. The CDR3 DNA reads TGTGCCAGCATACGGGGGGACGCCTACGAGCAGTACTTC. The chain recombines TRBV2 with TRBJ2-7, with 7 bases identical to TRBD2. Germline lookup yields CDR1 SNHLY and CDR2 FYNNEI. Trimming cost V 7 bases and J 2 bases; bases outside gene matches: 5. CDR3 length: 13 residues. Looking up the rest from reference TRBV2 and TRBJ2-7 gives the full variable domain: EPEVTQTPSHQVTQMGQEVILRCVPISNHLYFYWYRQILGQKVEFLVSFYNNEISEKSEIFDDQFSVERPDGSNFTLKIRSTKLEDSAMYFCASIRGDAYEQYFGPGTRLTVT.

The V call is TRBV28, the J call TRBJ1-2, with D tentatively TRBD1 (6 bases). The CDR3 totals 13 residues. CDR1 is MDHEN and CDR2 is SYDVKM in the germline V gene. Trimming removed 5 bases at V and 5 bases at J, with 12 bases between. As DNA, the CDR3 is TGTGCCAGCAGTCCCGGGGGGGCTTATGGCTACACCTTC. Amino acids: CASSPGGAYGYTF.

This rearrangement joins TRBV27 to TRBJ2-1, with 7 bases fitting TRBD1. With 2 bases clipped from V and 5 bases from J, the junction kept 9 bases outside the gene matches. This CDR3 is 16 amino acids long. CDR1 is MNHEY, CDR2 SMNVEV, per germline (reference sequence). CDR3 region: CASSLGPGTVHNEQFF. CDR3 DNA sequence: TGTGCCAGCAGTTTAGGCCCCGGGACAGTTCACAATGAGCAGTTCTTC.

This clone was observed a few times. The CDR3 protein is CASSLLPGANADTQYF. The CDR3 DNA reads TGCGCCAGCAGCTTGTTACCAGGGGCTAACGCAGATACGCAGTATTTT. The rearrangement links TRBV5-1 to TRBJ2-3; possible D gene TRBD1, 6 bases. V gave up 1 base and J gave up 4 bases, with 16 bases separating them. CDR1 is SGHRS and CDR2 is YFSETQ in the germline V gene. There are 16 residues in the CDR3. Full variable domain (missing parts from reference TRBV5-1 and TRBJ2-3): KAGVTQTPRYLIKTRGQQVTLSCSPISGHRSVSWYQQTPGQGLQFLFEYFSETQRNKGNFPGRFSGRQFSNSRSEMNVSTLELGDSALYLCASSLLPGANADTQYFGPGTRLTVL.

The rearrangement uses TRBV5-1 and TRBJ1-2; 10 bases match TRBD1. Trimming at V came to 5 bases and at J to 3 bases, leaving 10 bases not matched to a gene. This CDR3 is 16 amino acids long. Germline lookup yields CDR1 SGHRS and CDR2 YFSETQ. The CDR3 region is CASRGTGDKYDYGYTF. The DNA of the CDR3 is TGCGCCAGCAGAGGGACAGGGGATAAGTATGACTATGGCTACACCTTC.

In its sample, this clone was seen a few times. The V gene is TRBV7-9, the J gene TRBJ1-4, with 12 bases lining up with TRBD1. V lost 8 bases, J lost 4 bases, and 11 bases stayed unmatched. Germline-derived CDR1 and CDR2 are SEHNR and FQNEAQ (reference sequence). There are 17 residues in the CDR3. The CDR3 nucleotides are TGTGCCAGCGCAAGGGGACAGGGGGCGCTTGGTAATGAAAAACTGTTTTTT. Its protein is CASARGQGALGNEKLFF.